This is a list of T cell receptor beta chains from one sample in a study of OX40 agonist ivuxolimab in advanced cancers. The data were produced by immunoSEQ multiplex PCR, yet TCRdb's version contains in-frame clones alone and is incomplete. The sample records 78,000 or so clones, 88% being singletons. Sample: CD4+ or CD8+ T cells sorted from blood, taken in a trial of the OX40 agonist ivuxolimab. The receptors come from an adult with an advanced solid tumor such as melanoma, head and neck, liver or kidney cancer. CDR3s include the opening cysteine and the closing phenylalanine or tryptophan.

CASSEVGGRGNQPQHF	TRBV2	TRBJ1-5
CASSISGDTQYF	TRBV2	TRBJ2-3
CAWSYRFGQPQHF	TRBV30	TRBJ1-5
CASSQGFGYEQYF	TRBV19	TRBJ2-7
CASSPTERGQQETQYF	TRBV9	TRBJ2-5
CASSIPGGRGTEAFF	TRBV19	TRBJ1-1
CASSLVAARGLAKNIQYF	TRBV5-6	TRBJ2-4
CAISARTSGGDQETQYF	TRBV10-3	TRBJ2-5
CASSPDRGRDYGYTF	TRBV5-1	TRBJ1-2
CASSQTGDTQYF	TRBV18	TRBJ2-3
CASTIQGNQPQHF	TRBV28	TRBJ1-5
CAITSGRASYEQYF	TRBV10-3	TRBJ2-7
CASRASIVSTEAFF	TRBV19	TRBJ1-1
CASSLVAASNEKLFF	TRBV27	TRBJ1-4
CASSRDKPYEQYF	TRBV4-2	TRBJ2-7
CASSYSGREYEQYF	TRBV6-6	TRBJ2-7
CASSRDRGTGELFF	TRBV6-5	TRBJ2-2
CASSPLLYQGAAGNTIYF	TRBV5-5	TRBJ1-3
CASSPDNSYEQYF	TRBV5-1	TRBJ2-7
CASSRRGTNEKLFF	TRBV11-2	TRBJ1-4
CASWDSLGSRNTIYF	TRBV6-5	TRBJ1-3